This T cell receptor (beta chain) was captured in a study of OX40 agonist ivuxolimab in advanced cancers. Study-wide points: By week 6 at 0.1 to 3.0 mg/kg, blood CD4+ and CD8+ T cells had expanded clonally.

This CDR3 contains 14 residues. CDR1 and CDR2 from the germline V gene are MNHEY and SMNVEV (reference sequence). Trimming cost V 6 bases and J 0 bases, with 9 bases left between them. On this clone itself: Antigen specificity is unknown.

TCRdb keeps only in-frame clones here, not all; method: immunoSEQ multiplex PCR. The top ten hold 9% to 15% of the sample, which has about 16,000 clones, about 83% seen once. Sequences were derived from CD4+ or CD8+ T cells sorted from blood, sampled in a trial of the OX40 agonist ivuxolimab. The chain couples TRBV27 to TRBJ1-3; unclear D gene. This sequence was found in an adult with an advanced solid tumor such as melanoma, head and neck, liver or kidney cancer. The CDR3 here is CASRVGISGNTIYF. DNA for the CDR3: TGTGCCAGCAGGGTGGGGATCTCTGGAAACACCATATATTTT.